Below, 8 T cell receptor beta chains from the same sample are listed, as sequenced in a study of blood T cells in healthy people across ages. It was with a sample-barcoded 5' primer and a J-beta primer mix that a second PCR of roughly 6 to 12 cycles was run. TCRdb reprocessed the 5' RACE reads via MiXCR and lists one record per CDR3 protein. This sample has around 940,000 distinct CDR3 sequences, with roughly half found just once. The sample comprised blood. The receptors shown here come from a woman aged 60-70 years in good health.

The J gene is TRBJ2-3, the V gene TRBV5-1; 12 bases match TRBD2. Looked up from germline, CDR1 is SGHRS and CDR2 is YFSETQ. The CDR3 runs to 16 residues. Trimming cost V 1 base and J 5 bases; bases outside gene matches: 5. CDR3 residues: CASSLRPSGRGDTQYF. In nucleotides, the CDR3 is TGCGCCAGCAGCTTGAGGCCTAGCGGGAGGGGAGATACGCAGTATTTT.

In its sample, this clonotype was seen a few times. The chain links TRBV28 to TRBJ2-6, with D perhaps TRBD1 or TRBD2 (6 bases each). Germline lookup yields CDR1 MDHEN and CDR2 SYDVKM. The CDR3 sequence is 17 residues long. V shed 2 bases and J shed 2 bases, with 13 bases lying between them. The CDR3 reads CASSLGQGRPGANVLTF. For the CDR3, the DNA is TGTGCCAGCAGTTTAGGGCAGGGGAGGCCTGGGGCCAACGTCCTGACTTTC.

The V call is TRBV29-1, the J call TRBJ2-1; 15 nucleotides line up with TRBD2. V lost 6 bases to trimming and J lost 9 bases; unmatched junction nucleotides: 9. The CDR3 spans 15 residues. Per the germline V gene, CDR1 is SQVTM and CDR2 is ANQGSEA. The CDR3 DNA sequence: TGCAGCGTGGCAAGGACTAGCGGGAGGGCCGGTGAGCAGTTCTTC. It specifies CSVARTSGRAGEQFF.

The chain couples TRBV24-1 to TRBJ2-1, with TRBD1 matching 8 bases. The CDR3 spans 16 residues. Trimming at V came to 2 bases and at J to 6 bases, leaving 8 bases not matched to a gene. Per germline, CDR1 KGHDR and CDR2 SFDVKD. CDR3 protein: CATSDYTGTGANEQFF. The CDR3 coding sequence is TGTGCCACCAGTGATTACACCGGGACAGGAGCCAATGAGCAGTTCTTC.

V is TRBV27 and J is TRBJ1-4; D is undetermined. V was shortened by 4 bases and J by 8 bases, with 14 bases between the two germline ends. Germline V gene sequence: CDR1 MNHEY, CDR2 SMNVEV (reference sequence). The CDR3 has 14 residues. The CDR3 loop is CASSSHSGIEKLFF. CDR3 in DNA: TGTGCCAGCAGTTCTCACTCGGGGATAGAAAAACTGTTTTTT.

This clonotype was seen a few times. The V and J genes are TRBV29-1 and TRBJ1-4; tentatively, D is TRBD1 (5 bases). CDR1 is SQVTM, CDR2 ANQGSEA, per germline. The CDR3 extends over 13 amino acids. V lost 4 bases and J 8 bases, leaving 14 bases between the germline ends. The DNA for the CDR3 is TGCAGCGTTGGGAAAACAGGAACCGAAAAACTGTTTTTT. This codes for CSVGKTGTEKLFF.

This clonotype showed up just once. The V and J genes are TRBV28 and TRBJ2-1, with D uncertain. Germline V gives CDR1 MDHEN, CDR2 SYDVKM. The CDR3 contains 12 residues. The V gene lost 2 bases and the J gene lost 9 bases, with 8 bases spanning the gap. This CDR3 reads CASSLKGTEQFF. The CDR3 DNA reads as TGTGCCAGCAGTTTAAAGGGTACTGAGCAGTTCTTC.

This clonotype was recorded a few times. The chain carries TRBV7-9 and TRBJ2-1; tentatively, D is TRBD2 (5 bases). The last part of the DNA fits TRBJ2-7 better; the J call may be wrong. The CDR3 totals 14 residues. Germline CDR1 and CDR2: SEHNR and FQNEAQ (reference sequence). The CDR3: CASRIASSYNEQYF. In DNA form, the CDR3 reads TGTGCCAGCAGAATCGCTAGCTCCTACAATGAGCAGTACTTC.